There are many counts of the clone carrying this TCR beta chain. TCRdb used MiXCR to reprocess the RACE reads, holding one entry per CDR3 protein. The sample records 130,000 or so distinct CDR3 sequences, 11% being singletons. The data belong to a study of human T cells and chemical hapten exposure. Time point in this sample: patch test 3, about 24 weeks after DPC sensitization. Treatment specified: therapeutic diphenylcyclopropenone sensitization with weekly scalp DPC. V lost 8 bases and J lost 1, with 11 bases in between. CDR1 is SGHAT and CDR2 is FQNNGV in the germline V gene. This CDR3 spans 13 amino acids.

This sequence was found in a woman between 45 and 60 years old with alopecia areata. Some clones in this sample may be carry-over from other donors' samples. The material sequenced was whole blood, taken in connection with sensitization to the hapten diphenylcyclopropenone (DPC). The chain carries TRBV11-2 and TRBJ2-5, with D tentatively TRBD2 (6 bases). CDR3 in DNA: TGTGCCAGCGAGAGGGACTTCCAAGAGACCCAGTACTTC. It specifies CASERDFQETQYF.